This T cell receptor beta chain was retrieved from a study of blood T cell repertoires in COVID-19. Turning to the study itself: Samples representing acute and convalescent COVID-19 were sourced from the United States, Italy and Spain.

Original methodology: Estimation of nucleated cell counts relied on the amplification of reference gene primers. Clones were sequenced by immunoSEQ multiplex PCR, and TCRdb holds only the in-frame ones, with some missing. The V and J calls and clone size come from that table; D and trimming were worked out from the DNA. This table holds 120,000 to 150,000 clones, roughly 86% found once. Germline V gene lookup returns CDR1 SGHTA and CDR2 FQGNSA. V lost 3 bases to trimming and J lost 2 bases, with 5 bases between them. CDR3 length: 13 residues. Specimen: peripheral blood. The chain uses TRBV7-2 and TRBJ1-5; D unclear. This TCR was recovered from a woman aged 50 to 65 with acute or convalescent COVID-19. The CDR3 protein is CASSLQGNQPQHF. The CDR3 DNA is TGTGCCAGCAGCTTGCAGGGCAATCAGCCCCAGCATTTT. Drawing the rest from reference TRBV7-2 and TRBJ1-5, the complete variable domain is GAGVSQSPSNKVTEKGKDVELRCDPISGHTALYWYRQSLGQGLEFLIYFQGNSAPDKSGLPSDRFSAERTGGSVSTLTIQRTQQEDSAVYLCASSLQGNQPQHFGDGTRLSIL.